The 6 T cell receptor beta chains listed next were all sequenced from one sample in a study of blood T cell repertoires in COVID-19. Sequencing was performed with immunoSEQ multiplex PCR; in TCRdb, only in-frame clones are kept and a portion is missing. The sample has about 250,000 clones; around 89% are singletons. Sequenced: PBMCs or T cells enriched from blood (not recorded which). These receptors originate from a woman between 50 and 59 years old who had recovered from COVID-19.

The rearrangement joins TRBV27 to TRBJ2-7, with D perhaps TRBD2 (6 bases). This CDR3 is 13 amino acids long. Deletions cut 4 bases from V and 3 bases from J, with 10 bases between. Germline V gives CDR1 MNHEY, CDR2 SMNVEV (reference sequence). The CDR3 DNA reads TGTGCCAGCAGTTGGGGGGTGTTCTACGAGCAGTACTTC. It codes for CASSWGVFYEQYF.

V and J are TRBV28 and TRBJ1-5; tentatively, D is TRBD1 (5 bases). Germline values: CDR1 MDHEN, CDR2 SYDVKM. CDR3 size: 14 residues. The germline V and J ends were trimmed by 6 bases and 9 bases, with 18 bases remaining between them. Written as DNA, the CDR3 is TGTGCCAGCAGCAAACCGACAGAGTTCGGGCCCCAGCATTTT. Its protein is CASSKPTEFGPQHF.

The V gene is TRBV6-2 or TRBV6-3, the J gene TRBJ1-1; D uncertain. The germline V and J ends were trimmed by 3 bases and 4 bases, with 15 bases remaining between them. Germline CDR1 is MNHEY and CDR2 is SVGEGT. This CDR3 is built from 15 residues. The CDR3 DNA reads as TGTGCCAGCAGTTATTACAGACCGCAGTTCACTGAAGCTTTCTTT. This encodes CASSYYRPQFTEAFF.

V gene TRBV4-1 combines with J gene TRBJ2-7, with 7 bases aligning to TRBD1. Germline trimming cut 4 bases from V and 4 bases from J; bases unmatched to any gene: 13. CDR1 and CDR2 (germline): MGHRA, YSYEKL. The CDR3 is 16 amino acids. The CDR3 here is CASSRVVTGLSYEQYF. Written as DNA, the CDR3 is TGCGCCAGCAGCCGTGTTGTGACAGGGCTTTCGTACGAGCAGTACTTC.

This clone was counted only a few times. The chain joins TRBV2 to TRBJ2-1; D is possibly TRBD1 (6 bases). CDR1 and CDR2 (germline): SNHLY, FYNNEI. The V and J ends lost 5 bases and 8 bases respectively, with 22 bases between them. The CDR3 runs to 16 residues. This CDR3 reads CASSTRQGPLVYEQFF. Written as DNA, the CDR3 is TGTGCCAGCAGTACGCGGCAGGGGCCGCTCGTATATGAGCAGTTCTTC.

This clone was counted between two and nine times. The chain recombines TRBV10-3 with TRBJ2-7, with TRBD2 matching over 12 bases. Germline V CDR1 and CDR2: ENHRY, SYGVKD. The V segment lost 9 bases and the J segment 2 bases; nucleotides outside the gene matches: 5. The CDR3 runs to 14 residues. The CDR3 loop reads CAIAWTSGAYEQYF. The CDR3 DNA follows: TGTGCCATTGCCTGGACTAGCGGGGCCTACGAGCAGTACTTC.